This T cell receptor (beta chain) was sequenced during a study of CD8 T cells in Susac syndrome. General study findings and limits: In Susac syndrome, the CD4+ T cell repertoires did not show clonal expansion.

Sequencing of TCR beta covered CD8+ and CD4+ T cells obtained from blood. Negative isolation yielded CD8+ and CD4+ T cells; FACS enriched TEMRA cells. Concerning this clonotype: Its specificity is not known.

V shed 4 bases and J 2 bases; nucleotides not matched to a gene: 8. The CDR3 contains 16 residues. CDR1 SGHRS and CDR2 YFSETQ come from the germline V gene. Reverse transcription of about 0.5 to 1 ug RNA used random hexamers. Across 54 Vbeta and 13 Jbeta, TCR beta CDR3 was amplified with immunoSEQ multiplex PCR. One entry per CDR3 protein, called by TCRdb with MiXCR from the immunoSEQ multiplex PCR reads. The sample includes more than 150,000 distinct CDR3 sequences, approximately 95% of them seen just once. This rearrangement joins TRBV5-1 to TRBJ1-2; 10 bases are a match to TRBD1. Sequencing was performed on CD4+ T cells from PBMCs. The TCR was taken from a human donor with Susac syndrome. CDR3 DNA sequence: TGCGCCAGCAGCCTGACCTCGACAGGGGGCAACTATGGCTACACCTTC. Translating gives CASSLTSTGGNYGYTF.